Described below is a single T cell receptor (beta chain) sequence and its context. Adults between roughly 18 and 89 years of age took part from about 24 US areas. Participants had their cohort set by participant-reported clinical history. This record comes from a study of blood T cell repertoires in COVID-19. Study context: Researchers got acute and convalescent COVID-19 samples from the United States, Italy and Spain. The cDNA or gDNA used as material had been derived from T cells, B-cell-depleted T cells, or PBMCs.

Germline values: CDR1 SGHRS, CDR2 YFSETQ. The CDR3 has 14 amino acids. V lost 0 bases, J lost 1 base, and 7 bases lay in between. Using immunoSEQ multiplex PCR, the repertoire was profiled, and TCRdb retains in-frame clones only, with some absent. The data hold approximately 310,000 clones, with around 90% observed a single time. V usage is TRBV5-1 and J usage is TRBJ2-5, with D possibly being TRBD1 (5 bases). What was sequenced was PBMCs or T cells enriched from blood (not recorded which). The sequence came from a man between 60 and 75 years old who had recovered from COVID-19. The chain's CDR3 is CASSLGTSQETQYF. The CDR3 nucleotides read TGCGCCAGCAGCTTGGGGACAAGCCAAGAGACCCAGTACTTC.